This T cell receptor beta chain appears in the sequencing data of a study of blood T cell repertoires in COVID-19. On the study more broadly: Samples representing acute and convalescent COVID-19 were sourced from the United States, Italy and Spain. Nucleic acid was either cDNA or gDNA, and it came from T cells, B-cell-depleted T cells, or PBMCs.

V lost 2 bases, J lost 3 bases, and 5 bases stayed unmatched. The germline V gene encodes CDR1 SGHDN and CDR2 FVKESK. The length of the CDR3 is 15 residues. Original data processing: Amplification with reference gene primers provided the estimates of nucleated cell counts. Produced via immunoSEQ multiplex PCR; TCRdb's table is partial and in-frame only. Clone size and V and J calls were adopted from that table, with D and trimming inferred from the DNA. This table has about 78,000 clones, around nine tenths appearing once. This receptor was taken from a woman aged 60-70 years with acute or convalescent COVID-19. The V call is TRBV14, the J call TRBJ2-7, with TRBD1 identical over 9 bases. Input material: peripheral blood. The DNA for the CDR3 is TGTGCCAGCAGCCAACTGACAGGGGGAATCTACGAGCAGTACTTC. Encoded protein: CASSQLTGGIYEQYF.